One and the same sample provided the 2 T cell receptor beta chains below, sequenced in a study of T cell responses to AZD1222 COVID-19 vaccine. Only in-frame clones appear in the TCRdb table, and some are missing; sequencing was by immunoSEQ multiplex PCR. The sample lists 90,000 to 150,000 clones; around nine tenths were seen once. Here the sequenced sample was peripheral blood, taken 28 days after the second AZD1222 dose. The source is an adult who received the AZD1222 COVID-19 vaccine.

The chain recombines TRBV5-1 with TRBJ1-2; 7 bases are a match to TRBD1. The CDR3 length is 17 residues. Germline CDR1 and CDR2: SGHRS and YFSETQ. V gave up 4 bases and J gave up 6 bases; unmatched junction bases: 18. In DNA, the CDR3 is TGCGCCAGCAGCGAAGGGACAGCCCTCCCCTTAACCCATGGCTACACCTTC. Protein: CASSEGTALPLTHGYTF.

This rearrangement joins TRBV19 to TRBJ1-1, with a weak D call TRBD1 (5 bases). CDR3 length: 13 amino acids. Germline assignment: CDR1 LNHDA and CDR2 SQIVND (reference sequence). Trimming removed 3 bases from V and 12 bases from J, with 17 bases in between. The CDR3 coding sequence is TGTGCCAGTAGTATGGGGACGACAAGTTCGCCTTTCTTT. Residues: CASSMGTTSSPFF.